This TCR beta chain emerged from a study of blood T cell repertoires in COVID-19. Overall study: Acute and convalescent COVID-19 samples came from the United States, Italy and Spain. PBMCs, B-cell-depleted T cells, or T cells were the source of the cDNA or gDNA that made up the material.

After removal of 5 bases from V and 4 bases from J, the junction contained 2 bases not matched to a gene. CDR1 is SGDLS, CDR2 YYNGEE, per germline. The CDR3 consists of 13 residues. In the original analysis: Researchers report that nucleated cell counts were estimated from reference gene primer amplification. The assay was immunoSEQ multiplex PCR, and TCRdb's table has in-frame clones only and misses some. V, J and clone size derive from that table, while D and trimming were established from the DNA sequence. The sample has a few hundred thousand clones; around 87% are singletons. This chain joins TRBV9 and TRBJ2-1; TRBD1 matches at 8 bases. The sequence was collected from a woman aged 50 to 60 with acute or convalescent COVID-19. Source material: peripheral blood. CDR3 amino acids: CASRGQGYNEQFF. The CDR3, as DNA: TGTGCCAGCAGAGGACAGGGATACAATGAGCAGTTCTTC.